One sample yielded the 9 T cell receptor beta chains listed below, sequenced in a study of tissue T cells after allogeneic stem cell transplantation. The data were produced by immunoSEQ multiplex PCR, yet TCRdb's version contains in-frame clones alone and is incomplete. The table lists around 6,600 clones, about two thirds of them singletons. The sequencing used tissue from the stomach, collected at autopsy. Receptor source: a woman aged 18 to 49 with breast cancer.

This chain uses TRBV5-1 with TRBJ2-3, with a tentative D call TRBD2 (5 bases). The CDR3 contains 17 residues. Germline lookup yields CDR1 SGHRS and CDR2 YFSETQ. Trimming left V 6 bases short and J 0 bases short, with 20 bases between. CDR3 bases: TGCGCCAGCACCACCGAACCGGAGGCGGTTAGCACAGATACGCAGTATTTT. Translated: CASTTEPEAVSTDTQYF. The full variable domain, with the rest looked up from reference TRBV5-1 and TRBJ2-3, is KAGVTQTPRYLIKTRGQQVTLSCSPISGHRSVSWYQQTPGQGLQFLFEYFSETQRNKGNFPGRFSGRQFSNSRSEMNVSTLELGDSALYLCASTTEPEAVSTDTQYFGPGTRLTVL.

CDR3 sequence: CASSALQGNEKLFF. CDR3 nucleotides: TGTGCCAGCAGCGCGCTACAGGGTAATGAAAAACTGTTTTTT. This chain links TRBV9 with TRBJ1-4; TRBD1 is a possible D gene (6 bases). V was trimmed by 3 bases and J by 4 bases, leaving 10 bases between them. The CDR3 extends over 14 amino acids. The germline CDR1 and CDR2 sequences are SGDLS and YYNGEE.

This chain uses TRBV7-3 with TRBJ1-3; 8 bases align to TRBD1. The CDR3 is 13 amino acids. Germline V gene lookup returns CDR1 SGHTA and CDR2 FQGTGA. J was trimmed by 4 bases and V by 6 bases; bases with no gene match: 2. DNA for the CDR3: TGTGCCAGCAGACAGGGGGACGGAAACACCATATATTTT. Its protein product is CASRQGDGNTIYF.

This clone was picked up a small number of times. Other DNA sequences in the sample encode the same CDR3. The chain is built from TRBV10-3 and TRBJ1-5; 7 nucleotides agree with TRBD1. The CDR3 spans 14 residues. The trim removed 10 bases at V and 1 base at J, leaving 7 bases unmatched. Looked up from germline, CDR1 is ENHRY and CDR2 is SYGVKD. CDR3 in DNA: TGTGCCACCGTACAGGGGTTAAGCAATCAGCCCCAGCATTTT. Amino acids: CATVQGLSNQPQHF.

The table lists this clone with a count of one. V usage is TRBV5-1 and J usage is TRBJ1-1; D might be TRBD1 (5 bases). This CDR3 region has 13 residues. V gave up 4 bases and J gave up 4 bases, with 11 bases separating them. Germline V gives CDR1 SGHRS, CDR2 YFSETQ. The CDR3 sequence is CASSLSGGTEAFF. Written as DNA, the CDR3 is TGCGCCAGCAGCCTTTCCGGGGGCACTGAAGCTTTCTTT.

This rearrangement joins TRBV6-2 or TRBV6-3 to TRBJ2-7; 7 nucleotides match TRBD1. The trim removed 0 bases at V and 4 bases at J, leaving 6 bases unmatched. Germline V gene lookup returns CDR1 MNHEY and CDR2 SVGEGT. The CDR3 runs to 15 residues. CDR3 protein: CASSYSRQGEYEQYF. DNA for the CDR3: TGTGCCAGCAGTTACTCACGACAGGGAGAATACGAGCAGTACTTC.

This chain uses TRBV11-2 with TRBJ2-5; tentatively, D is TRBD2 (5 bases). V was pared by 1 base and J by 3 bases, with 9 bases between. There are 14 residues in the CDR3. CDR1 SGHAT and CDR2 FQNNGV come from the germline V gene. Written as DNA, the CDR3 is TGTGCCAGCAGCTTAGCGTACGGGAAAGAGACCCAGTACTTC. It codes for CASSLAYGKETQYF.

The gene calls are TRBV6-5 and TRBJ2-5, with TRBD1 matching 7 bases. Germline CDR1 is MNHEY and CDR2 is SVGAGI. The V segment lost 6 bases and the J segment 2 bases; nucleotides outside the gene matches: 6. The CDR3 spans 14 residues. CDR3 coding DNA: TGTGCCAGCAGACGGGACAGACAGCAAGAGACCCAGTACTTC. It codes for CASRRDRQQETQYF.

V and J are TRBV6-4 and TRBJ2-3; unclear D gene. This CDR3 spans 17 amino acids. The V end lost 6 bases, the J end lost 2 bases, and 21 bases lay between the germline ends. The germline V gene has CDR1 MRHNA and CDR2 SNTAGT. The CDR3 here is CASSESSRGENTDTQYF. CDR3 in DNA: TGTGCCAGCAGCGAAAGCAGCAGAGGAGAGAACACAGATACGCAGTATTTT.